This T cell receptor (beta chain) was profiled in a study of T cell changes during pregnancy in multiple sclerosis. The table came from immunoSEQ multiplex PCR; TCRdb's copy has only in-frame clones and leaves some out. The table lists around 29,000 clones, around 89% of them singletons. The ends lost 5 bases at V and 8 bases at J; junction bases unmatched: 10. The CDR3 is 15 amino acids. In germline, CDR1 is LNHDA, CDR2 SQIVND (reference sequence). The chain carries TRBV19 and TRBJ1-4; TRBD1 agrees at 8 bases. The sequencing used CD4+ T cells from peripheral blood mononuclear cells, collected in the first trimester of pregnancy. The origin of this receptor is a female donor in good health, enrolled as a control in a pregnancy study. CDR3 loop: CASSRLTGDGEKLFF. CDR3 DNA sequence: TGTGCCAGTAGTCGGCTGACAGGGGACGGGGAAAAACTGTTTTTT.